This T cell receptor beta chain emerged from a study of cytomegalovirus exposure and HLA in healthy donors. This CDR3 has 12 amino acids. Deletions cut 6 bases from V and 4 bases from J, with 9 bases between. The germline gives CDR1 SNHLY, CDR2 FYNNEI. This clone was observed a handful of times. Amplification used 60 Vbeta primers and 13 Jbeta primers. Libraries were prepared by immunoSEQ multiplex PCR; TCRdb keeps only in-frame clonotypes and omits some of them. The data hold around 150,000 clones, with over 75% observed a single time. The sequence derives from a woman between 18 and 29 years old in good health and CMV-seronegative. Sequencing was done on a sample of PBMCs. J is TRBJ1-1 and V is TRBV2, with D maybe TRBD1 (6 bases). CDR3 sequence (DNA): TGTGCCAGCAGCGCAGGGGCCACTGAAGCTTTCTTT. Amino acid sequence: CASSAGATEAFF.